The rows below give T cell receptor beta chains drawn from one sample of a study of siplizumab effects on memory and regulatory T cells. Using immunoSEQ multiplex PCR, the repertoire was profiled, and TCRdb retains in-frame clones only, with some absent. The sample contains about 100,000 clones, 90% to 95% of which appear only once. Sample: Tregs sorted from blood. These receptor sequences come from a human donor in good health. CDR3s include the opening cysteine and the closing phenylalanine or tryptophan. Fields, in order: clone size, V gene, D gene, CDR3 protein. The D gene is left open where the match is weak. Size is stated for part of the rows, as once, few or many counts, or as a class when the clone is expanded.

>NA|TRBV29-1|TRBD1
CSAEPTGVETQYF
>NA|TRBV7-6|NA
CASSLVNANVEQFF
>NA|TRBV4-1|TRBD2
CASSQASGLARDPEQYF
>NA|TRBV2|NA
CASSAPTVPSTDTQYF
>NA|TRBV5-1|TRBD1
CASSTGQGGTEAFF
>NA|TRBV5-1|NA
CASSSDADTQYF
>NA|TRBV11-1|TRBD2
CASSLASSGNFYNEQFF
>NA|TRBV10-1|NA
CASSDLRSSYNSPLHF
>NA|TRBV9|NA
CASSPRPRPQAMGYNEQFF
>NA|TRBV28|TRBD1
CASSPLDRTNEKLFF
>NA|TRBV11-3|TRBD2
CASSSGTIPSEQFF
>NA|TRBV18|TRBD1
CASSSYRDSYYNEQFF
>NA|TRBV10-3|TRBD1
CAISSSGQGYGYTF
>once|TRBV5-1|TRBD1
CASSGRTGNEQYF
>NA|TRBV29-1|TRBD1
CSVLRTGATEAFF
>NA|TRBV5-3|NA
CARTTGRATNEKLFF
>once|TRBV30|NA
CAWSGGNTIYF
>NA|TRBV10-1|TRBD1
CATSDRNTDTQYF
>NA|TRBV14|NA
CASSQESLGVGAQYF
>once|TRBV27|NA
CASSTSSNYGYTF
>NA|TRBV12-5|NA
CASGPGYLNTEAFF
>NA|TRBV5-4|TRBD2
CASSSGGSLRTDTQYF
>few|TRBV7-3|TRBD2
CASSVSGTSGGVGRYF
>once|TRBV18|NA
CASSLRIYNEQFF